These 20 T cell receptor beta chains came from one sample sequenced in a study of T cell repertoires in cytomegalovirus infection. Each CDR3 protein is one row after TCRdb ran MiXCR on the reads. The sample includes 200,000 to 300,000 distinct CDR3 sequences, 10% to 15% of them seen just once. Sample: PBMCs. The receptors were sampled from a human donor in good health (CMV status not recorded). Some clones in this sample may be carry-over from other donors' samples.

This clonotype was seen at least ten times. V gene TRBV7-2 combines with J gene TRBJ1-5; 8 bases agree with TRBD1. The CDR3 covers 15 residues. Germline lookup yields CDR1 SGHTA and CDR2 FQGNSA. J was trimmed by 1 base and V by 5 bases; bases with no gene match: 4. The CDR3 DNA follows: TGTGCCAGCAGCCGACAGGGGAACAGCAATCAGCCCCAGCATTTT. Its translation is CASSRQGNSNQPQHF.

This clonotype was observed many times. The rearrangement links TRBV11-2 to TRBJ2-3; 10 nucleotides align to TRBD2. This CDR3 spans 15 amino acids. Germline V gene lookup returns CDR1 SGHAT and CDR2 FQNNGV. V was clipped by 5 bases and J by 3 bases; unmatched bases: 5. The DNA for the CDR3 is TGTGCCAGCAGCCCTAGCGGGGGAGGGACAGATACGCAGTATTTT. Its translation is CASSPSGGGTDTQYF.

The rearrangement links TRBV5-6 to TRBJ2-5; a possible D gene is TRBD2 (7 bases). The V and J ends lost 4 bases and 0 bases respectively, with 22 bases between them. Germline V gene data show CDR1 as SGHDT and CDR2 as YYEEEE. The CDR3 contains 18 residues. CDR3 sequence: CASSSLGGAGANQETQYF. CDR3 nucleotide sequence: TGTGCCAGCAGCAGCTTGGGGGGTGCGGGGGCGAACCAAGAGACCCAGTACTTC.

This clonotype has more than one count but fewer than ten. The chain links TRBV19 to TRBJ2-1, with D possibly being TRBD1 (6 bases). There are 13 residues in the CDR3. The germline V and J ends were trimmed by 5 bases and 7 bases, with 12 bases remaining between them. The germline V gene has CDR1 LNHDA and CDR2 SQIVND (reference sequence). The CDR3, as DNA: TGTGCCAGTAGTGATCTGAGGGGGAATGAGCAGTTCTTC. It encodes CASSDLRGNEQFF.

This clonotype occurred many times. The V and J genes are TRBV4-3 and TRBJ2-5, with a tentative D call TRBD1 (7 bases). Germline CDR1 is LGHNA and CDR2 is YSLEER. CDR3 length equals 16 residues. V lost 0 bases and J lost 5, with 16 bases in between. The CDR3 sequence is CASSQDGTVREETQYF. The CDR3 region has the DNA TGCGCCAGCAGCCAAGACGGGACAGTTCGGGAGGAGACCCAGTACTTC.

This clonotype was seen a handful of times. The genes are TRBV7-3 and TRBJ2-1; D is undetermined. CDR3 length equals 14 residues. Trimming removed 5 bases from V and 4 bases from J, with 12 bases in between. The germline V gene has CDR1 SGHTA and CDR2 FQGTGA. CDR3 residues: CASSAPGLYNEQFF. CDR3 sequence (DNA): TGTGCCAGCAGCGCCCCGGGCCTGTACAATGAGCAGTTCTTC.

In this sample, this clonotype turned up a few times. This chain uses TRBV2 with TRBJ1-1; 11 nucleotides match TRBD1. The CDR3 loop spans 15 amino acids. CDR1 and CDR2 (germline): SNHLY, FYNNEI. Trimming at V came to 5 bases and at J to 1 base, leaving 3 bases not matched to a gene. The CDR3 is CASSKGQGANTEAFF. DNA of the CDR3: TGTGCCAGCAGTAAAGGACAGGGGGCGAACACTGAAGCTTTCTTT.

The chain recombines TRBV4-2 with TRBJ2-1, with no clear D. CDR1 is LGHNA and CDR2 is YNFKEQ in the germline V gene. The CDR3 sequence is 15 residues long. Between the trimmed V and J ends, which lost 0 bases and 10 bases, there was a span of 16 bases. The CDR3 is CASSQEAPSTQEQFF. CDR3 nucleotides: TGTGCCAGCAGCCAAGAGGCCCCCTCTACCCAGGAGCAGTTCTTC.

The DNA for the CDR3 is TGCAGCGTTGCGAGAGGCAGGGGGGCCTACGAGCAGTACTTC. Translation gives CSVARGRGAYEQYF. The chain is built from TRBV29-1 and TRBJ2-7; TRBD1 is a possible D gene (7 bases). Trimming removed 4 bases from V and 2 bases from J, with 15 bases in between. The CDR3 has 14 residues. The V gene's germline CDR1 is SQVTM and CDR2 ANQGSEA.

The rearrangement joins TRBV5-4 to TRBJ2-1; the D is unclear. The CDR3 is 14 amino acids. Germline CDR1 and CDR2: SGHNT and YYREEE (reference sequence). Trimming removed 4 bases at V and 7 bases at J, with 15 bases between. In DNA, the CDR3 is TGTGCCAGCAGCAAGGACCCCTTGGTGAATGAGCAGTTCTTC. It specifies CASSKDPLVNEQFF. Full variable domain (rest looked up from reference TRBV5-4 and TRBJ2-1): ETGVTQSPTHLIKTRGQQVTLRCSSQSGHNTVSWYQQALGQGPQFIFQYYREEENGRGNFPPRFSGLQFPNYSSELNVNALELDDSALYLCASSKDPLVNEQFFGPGTRLTVL.

This clonotype was counted ten times or more. The CDR3 is CSARVPTGSSSYNEQFF. Here the CDR3 DNA reads TGCAGTGCTAGAGTCCCGACTGGCTCAAGCTCCTACAATGAGCAGTTCTTC. The J gene is TRBJ2-1, the V gene TRBV20-1, with D unresolved. The length of the CDR3 is 17 residues. The V end was cut by 1 base, the J end by 0 bases, with 16 bases between. CDR1 and CDR2 from the germline V gene are DFQATT and SNEGSKA (reference sequence).

The V gene is TRBV30, the J gene TRBJ2-1, with D perhaps matching TRBD1 (6 bases). Trimming removed 2 bases at V and 0 bases at J, with 11 bases between. Germline CDR1 and CDR2: GTSNPN and SVGIG (reference sequence). The CDR3 covers 15 residues. DNA for the CDR3: TGTGCCTGGAGTCTGGGGACACGCTCCTACAATGAGCAGTTCTTC. It specifies CAWSLGTRSYNEQFF.

This clonotype showed up many times. The rearrangement joins TRBV12-3 or TRBV12-4 to TRBJ2-5; unclear D gene. V was shortened by 1 base and J by 7 bases, with 10 bases between the two germline ends. The CDR3 extends over 13 amino acids. As DNA, the CDR3 is TGTGCCAGCAGTTTAGGCCAAAAGGGGACCCAGTACTTC. Translating gives CASSLGQKGTQYF.

This clonotype was observed a handful of times. J is TRBJ2-3 and V is TRBV2; D might be TRBD1 (5 bases). Germline V gene lookup returns CDR1 SNHLY and CDR2 FYNNEI. The length of the CDR3 is 16 residues. Trimming shortened V by 6 bases and J by 6 bases, and 22 bases separated the two germline ends. CDR3 loop: CASRKGLQRKRDTQYF. CDR3 sequence (DNA): TGTGCCAGCAGGAAGGGGCTACAACGCAAGAGGGATACGCAGTATTTT.

This clonotype was seen at least ten times. The J gene is TRBJ2-6, the V gene TRBV7-2; no firm D call. Germline values: CDR1 SGHTA, CDR2 FQGNSA. V gave up 5 bases and J gave up 4 bases, with 15 bases separating them. The CDR3 is made up of 16 amino acids. CDR3 coding DNA: TGTGCCAGCAGCCCATTTTCAGGTTCCGGGGCCAACGTCCTGACTTTC. As protein: CASSPFSGSGANVLTF. Full variable domain (remainder filled in from reference TRBV7-2 and TRBJ2-6): GAGVSQSPSNKVTEKGKDVELRCDPISGHTALYWYRQSLGQGLEFLIYFQGNSAPDKSGLPSDRFSAERTGGSVSTLTIQRTQQEDSAVYLCASSPFSGSGANVLTFGAGSRLTVL.

V and J are TRBV29-1 and TRBJ1-6, with 7 bases aligning to TRBD1. The CDR3 has 13 amino acids. V lost 7 bases, J lost 9 bases, and 9 bases stayed unmatched. The V gene's germline CDR1 is SQVTM and CDR2 ANQGSEA. The CDR3 reads CSAWTGESSPLHF. CDR3 nucleotide sequence: TGCAGCGCATGGACAGGAGAGAGTTCACCCCTCCACTTT.

The table lists this clonotype with many counts. V usage is TRBV19 and J usage is TRBJ2-7; no firm D call. Germline lookup yields CDR1 LNHDA and CDR2 SQIVND (reference sequence). CDR3 length: 15 residues. Trimming stripped 5 bases from V and 6 bases from J, with 20 bases between. In DNA form, the CDR3 reads TGTGCCAGTAGTCGATTTACCGAAACCGGAACCGAGCAGTACTTC. Its translation: CASSRFTETGTEQYF.

This rearrangement joins TRBV20-1 to TRBJ1-5, with D tentatively TRBD1 (5 bases). Germline V CDR1 and CDR2: DFQATT, SNEGSKA (reference sequence). CDR3 length equals 13 residues. V lost 4 bases and J lost 3, with 10 bases in between. CDR3 DNA sequence: TGCAGTGCTACCAGGGATTACAATCAGCCCCAGCATTTT. This gives the protein CSATRDYNQPQHF.

The V and J genes are TRBV12-5 and TRBJ1-2; 11 nucleotides align to TRBD1. The V and J ends lost 4 bases and 7 bases, in that order; junction bases with no gene match: 8. The CDR3 is 15 residues long. Germline lookup yields CDR1 LGHNT and CDR2 FRNRAP. DNA of the CDR3: TGTGCTAGTGGTTGGCCGGGACAGGGGGAGTCTGGCTACACCTTC. This encodes CASGWPGQGESGYTF.

The genes are TRBV5-1 and TRBJ2-1, with D uncertain. Germline V CDR1 and CDR2: SGHRS, YFSETQ. Trimming shortened V by 3 bases and J by 8 bases, and 15 bases separated the two germline ends. The CDR3 spans 14 residues. CDR3 loop: CASSSALAWDEQFF. DNA for the CDR3: TGCGCCAGCAGCTCCGCCCTGGCCTGGGATGAGCAGTTCTTC.